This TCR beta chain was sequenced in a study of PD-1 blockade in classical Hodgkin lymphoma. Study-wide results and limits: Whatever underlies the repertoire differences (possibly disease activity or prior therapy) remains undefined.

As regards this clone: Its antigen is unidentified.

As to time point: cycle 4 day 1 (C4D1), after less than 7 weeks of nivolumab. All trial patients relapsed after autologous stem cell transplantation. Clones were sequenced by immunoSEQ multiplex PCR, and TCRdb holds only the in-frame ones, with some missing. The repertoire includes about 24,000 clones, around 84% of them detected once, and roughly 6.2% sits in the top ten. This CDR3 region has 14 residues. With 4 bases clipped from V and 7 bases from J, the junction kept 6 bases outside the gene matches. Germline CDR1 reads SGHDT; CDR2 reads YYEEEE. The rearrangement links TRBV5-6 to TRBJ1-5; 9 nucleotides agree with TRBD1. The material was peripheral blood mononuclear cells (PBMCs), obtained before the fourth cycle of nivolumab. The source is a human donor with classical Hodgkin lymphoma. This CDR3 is CASSPTGGGQPQHF. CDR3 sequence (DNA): TGTGCCAGCAGCCCAACAGGGGGCGGGCAGCCCCAGCATTTT.